The TCR beta chain under discussion was sequenced for a study of cytomegalovirus exposure and HLA in healthy donors (dated by TCRdb to 2016 to 2017). Turning to the overall study: An earlier analysis of approximately 640 of the donors reported approximately 270 Gb of sequence data and approximately 110 million unique TCR beta sequences from 150 million to 200 million T cells. An earlier analysis of 587 of the donors used high-throughput TCR beta sequencing to judge whether each TCR beta V gene segment behaved as functional or pseudogenic. A later genetic analysis used genome-wide SNP genotypes for about three fifths of the roughly 700 donors, treating that subset as a discovery cohort. Roughly 5 DR-DQ haplotypes were handled as single units for association and clustering, since linkage in the cohort was strong. Among 350 to 400 genotyped donors of the cohort, an average of around 240,000 unique TCR beta nucleotide sequences were sequenced per donor, roughly 20% of them non-productive. Both class I and class II loci were covered by HLA typing, at four-digit resolution. A separate validation cohort of 100 to 150 different subjects was used in addition to the approximately 610-subject first cohort. The T cell repertoires of roughly 660 subjects were profiled by immunosequencing and related to cytomegalovirus serostatus. A later analysis re-analyzed previously published TCR beta repertoires from roughly 630 donors and added high-resolution HLA genotyping to study TCR occurrence patterns. Rather than using new phenotypic data, the later analysis identified candidate immune exposures from TCR beta sequences and from how often those sequences occurred across donors. High-throughput TCR immunosequencing, statistical association of individual TCRs with disease status, and machine learning were combined to predict cytomegalovirus infection status. Of the approximately 400 genotyped donors, 70% to 90% were placed in the genetic ancestry cluster associated with self-reported Caucasian donors. The study aimed to test whether signatures of past pathogen exposure could be identified by cataloging public T cell receptors. Donor age, sex, ethnicity and CMV serostatus were compiled together with the repertoire data. Roughly 300 gigabases of sequencing data and about 92 million unique TCR sequences made up an early release that covered roughly 670 HLA-typed donors. The number of typed donors differed by locus: about 620-630 for A, B, C, DRB1 and DQB1; 500 to 550 for DQA1; approximately 600 for DPA1; and roughly 470 for DPB1. All discovery cohort repertoires had been generated using a single sequencing platform.

Looking up the germline V gene (reference sequence) yields CDR1 SEHNR and CDR2 FQNEAQ. Taken from cysteine to phenylalanine, the CDR3 has 17 residues. The sequence is cut down to CDR3 DNA, 51 bases in frame from base 1. V is reduced by 4 bases and J by 2 bases, leaving a spacing of 17 bases between them. Concerning this clone: Which antigen it targets is not known. Per-base qualities were not stored, and no clone one base away is much larger.

In total, 666 healthy bone marrow donors made up the cohort. All cohort members were sampled while nominally healthy, although unrecorded immune exposures were likely present. The donor tested CMV seropositive and was one of the 289 seropositive cohort members. A peripheral blood sample was provided by each donor, and peripheral blood mononuclear cells were used for TCR beta sequencing. The Qiagen DNeasy Blood Extraction Kit was used to extract genomic DNA from the blood cell samples. Points the paper makes about the study in general: For the cohort, immune exposure information was limited to CMV serostatus. Correlated functional status among segregating V segments might reflect linkage disequilibrium, but an unknown experimental factor could not be ruled out. The presence/absence analyses assumed that sequencing depth was roughly uniform across donors, and that assumption may not be true. Over 15 rarely observed V segments, including chromosome 9 orphons, were excluded from the earlier analysis of about 500 of the donors because counts were too low. In an earlier analysis of 587 of the donors, most TCR beta V segments appeared in productive rearrangements about 90% or about 30% of the time, broadly matching IMGT annotations. The 87-base-pair reads could not distinguish some IMGT-functional V segments, including TRBV6-2 and TRBV6-3, so those segments were excluded. In this cohort, only TCR beta chains were sequenced, and detectable features were limited by the absence of alpha or paired-chain data. The classifier was reported to diagnose cytomegalovirus status with high specificity and sensitivity in both the original cohort and the validation cohort. A further reported finding was that TCR beta sequences accurately predicted the HLA-A and HLA-B alleles for most subjects in the first cohort. Most TCR sequences were seen in very few donors, while some public TCRs were found in many individuals. Most CMV-associated TCR beta chains appeared to be HLA-restricted in a later analysis, and the HLA associations seemed to be driven largely by CMV exposure. A later analysis found that TCR association rates varied across HLA loci, with DRB1 alleles showing the most associated TCRs and HLA-C alleles the fewest. A few of the identified cytomegalovirus-associated TCR beta chains were confirmed in vitro to be specific for cytomegalovirus antigens. A cluster of highly shared sequence variants was judged likely to represent a technical artifact of the sequencing pipeline. According to a later genetic analysis, donors in an Asian-associated ancestry cluster had fewer N-insertions in productive TCRs than the approximately 690-donor mean. The study listed approximately 150 TCR beta chains as associated with cytomegalovirus. HLA typing was unavailable for some donors at each locus, so association tests used only the typed subset. In a later analysis, 16,951 TCR beta sequences were associated with specific HLA alleles at a false discovery rate of 0.05. Strong co-occurrence of HLA alleles, especially DR and DQ, made assigning TCR associations to individual alleles difficult. Compared with equally common non-associated chains, HLA-associated TCR beta chains in a later analysis were more clonally expanded and had lower generation probabilities. V-gene and J-gene trimming of TCR beta chains was associated with a missense DCLRE1C variant in a later genetic analysis, and the association was replicated in an independent cohort. Several of the top co-occurrence clusters appeared to be linked to parvovirus B19, influenza, CMV and Epstein-Barr virus, according to a later analysis. The authors suggested that the approach could potentially be extended to other disease states and immunological phenotypes.

Library preparation was by the immunoSEQ multiplex PCR assay. A mixture of 60 forward primers for TCR Vbeta segments and 13 reverse primers for TCR Jbeta segments was used in the multiplex PCR. A multiplex PCR assay on genomic DNA amplified the CDR3 region of rearranged TCR beta genes. The Illumina HiSeq System was used to sequence the amplified TCR beta libraries as 87-base-pair reads. In the original analysis: A later analysis tallied approximately 87 million unique TCR beta chains across the 666 repertoires, and some 10 million of those chains were shared by two or more donors. Raw reads were error-corrected and collapsed into unique sequences by a nearest-neighbor algorithm in which closely related sequences were merged to remove PCR and sequencing errors. CDR3 sequences were aligned to IMGT reference sequences to assign V, D and J gene segments. Each retained sequence needed at least a six-nucleotide match to both a V gene segment and a J gene segment. A rearrangement was called productive if the CDR3 had no stop codons and remained in frame with V and J, and every other rearrangement was called non-productive. Following IMGT convention, CDR3 was defined as the stretch from the second conserved V-encoded cysteine up to the conserved J-encoded phenylalanine. In an earlier analysis of around 600 of the donors, sequences lacking an unambiguous match to a single V gene segment were excluded. In an earlier analysis of 500 to 750 of the donors, V segments were called functional above 56.7% productive rearrangements and were called segregating when the between-donor standard deviation exceeded 5%. A statistical classification framework was built for diagnosing cytomegalovirus status from the catalog of TCR beta chain sequences. A later analysis assigned V and J genes by comparing TCR nucleotide sequences with IMGT/GENE-DB human TR gene sequences. A later analysis assigned CDR3 sequences and most-parsimonious VDJ recombination scenarios with the TCRdist pipeline. In a later analysis, each TCR beta chain was defined by its CDR3 amino acid sequence together with its V-gene family, and reads without a unique V-gene family were excluded. In a later analysis, approximately 640 highly shared, low-generation-probability nucleotide sequences were removed to address suspected cross-contamination and a sequencing artifact. In a later analysis, a clonal expansion index for each public chain was calculated from normalized within-repertoire ranks of inferred template counts. A later analysis computed generation probabilities with a VDJ recombination model fitted to out-of-frame rearrangements, and checked the results against IGoR. In a later analysis, TCR-TCR, TCR-HLA and TCR-CMV co-occurrence was scored with hypergeometric tests, and a repertoire-size bias correction was applied to TCR pairs. To estimate false discovery rates, a later analysis permuted the HLA or CMV assignments 20 times. A later analysis grouped co-occurring TCRs with DBSCAN, adding TCRdist sequence similarity when clustering within HLA-allele-positive subsets. Repertoires with fewer than 30,000 or more than 120,000 public chains were left out of co-occurrence clustering, as were about 5 repertoires with anomalous nucleotide sharing. TCRdb holds this immuneACCESS table with in-frame rearrangements only. Some clones are missing; in checked studies, unresolved V genes explain under half, and the rest has no known cause. That table gives V, J and clone size, and the DNA gave D and trimming. Within this sample are about 120,000 clones, with approximately 80% of them counted one time only. The ten most abundant clones make up 10% to 11% of the sample.

The sequence came from a man aged 40-55 years in good health and CMV-seropositive. Sequenced: PBMCs. The chain employs TRBV7-9 and TRBJ2-2; a tentative D call is TRBD2 (7 bases match). The CDR3 here reads CASSSQGGGQNTGELFF. The sequenced DNA: TGTGCCAGCAGCTCTCAGGGCGGGGGCCAAAACACCGGGGAGCTGTTTTTT. Here the CDR3 is joined to the reference TRBV7-9 and TRBJ2-2 genes, and the full variable domain is: DTGVSQNPRHKITKRGQNVTFRCDPISEHNRLYWYRQTLGQGPEFLTYFQNEAQLEKSRLLSDRFSAERPKGSFSTLEIQRTEQGDSAMYLCASSSQGGGQNTGELFFGEGSRLTVL.